The sequence of this T cell receptor beta chain was determined in a study of graft-versus-host responses after intestinal transplantation (dated by TCRdb to the early 2020s). Turning to the overall study: The transplants that recipients received were multivisceral, liver-intestinal, or isolated intestinal. Bulk TCR-beta CDR3 sequencing was used to track graft-versus-host and host-versus-graft alloreactive T cell clones in the graft, circulation and bone marrow after intestinal transplantation. A cohort of 24 intestinal transplant recipients, including one retransplant, was enrolled, and a few patients lacking pretransplant specimens were excluded. Instead of going to the commercial service, samples from a few later patients were sequenced in-house on an Illumina MiSeq and processed with MiXCR. Every recipient was given anti-thymocyte globulin induction, then maintenance tacrolimus and steroids for roughly 3 years. To identify alloreactive clones, pre-transplant mixed lymphocyte reaction products were sequenced and compared with unstimulated pre-transplant donor and recipient T cells. A peak of at least 4% donor T cells among recipient peripheral blood mononuclear cells was the definition used for donor T cell macrochimerism. Results and caveats for the whole study, not just this receptor: The conclusions were limited by the relatively low number and heterogeneity of the intestinal transplant patients. GvH clones were found in recipient bone marrow, and some of the GvH clones appeared earlier in ileal mucosa or blood, which is consistent with an intestinal mucosal origin. High GvH to HvG T cell clonal ratios were observed in the allografts of patients with donor T cell macrochimerism. Early after transplant, peak levels of circulating GvH clones were found to be associated with declines in HvG clones.

Blood samples were collected up to 4 times in the first month after transplant and then at least monthly when available. The library relied on the immunoSEQ multiplex PCR assay. Adaptive Biotechnologies carried out high-throughput TCR-beta CDR3 sequencing of genomic DNA for most patients. As for the authors' bioinformatics: TCR sequencing data for approximately 17 patients were retrieved from Adaptive's ImmunoSEQ software; a few other patients were processed with MiXCR and VDJtools. CDR3 nucleotide sequences shared between donor and recipient were removed because their origin could not be assigned. To count as alloreactive, a clone needed at least 2-fold expansion over unstimulated cells and a minimum CFSE-low frequency of 0.002% (template counts) or 0.001% (read counts). Clones detected in sequenced pre-transplant spleen, lymph node, or MLR CFSE-low populations of the donor or recipient were defined as mappable. The cumulative frequency of alloreactive clones was calculated as a percentage of all sequences, weighted by copy number. TCRdb mirrors the immuneACCESS table, restricted to in-frame sequences. Some clones are absent from its copies; in checked studies, under half trace to an unresolved V gene, and the reason for the others is unknown. V and J calls and clone size follow that table, whereas D and trimming were derived from the DNA. The sample table shows about 98,000 clones, and more than 70% are seen once. The ten largest clones capture 1.4% to 1.5% of the sample.

Comments on this clone: Its antigen is currently not known. No base-level quality is on record; no much larger clone is a single base apart.

Inclusive of the bounding cysteine and phenylalanine, the CDR3 is 13 residues long. The CDR3 DNA has 39 bases and is translated from base 1. CDR1 and CDR2 were assigned from the germline V gene as MNHEY and SVGAGI. V is cut by 5 bases and J by 6 bases, and the space between the germline ends is 13 bases. The TCR sequence derives from a human patient who received an intestinal transplant, so some T cells may come from the graft donor. Rearrangement joined TRBV6-5 to TRBJ1-2; the D gene is perhaps TRBD1, from 5 matching bases. The sequenced sample was PBMCs, obtained 255 days after intestinal transplant. Here the CDR3 is given as CASSRSGRDGYTF. At the DNA level, the sequence is TGTGCCAGCAGTCGGTCGGGCAGGGATGGCTACACCTTC.